This T cell receptor (beta chain) comes out of a study of Graves' ophthalmopathy and Graves' hyperthyroidism. The CDR3 loop spans 16 amino acids. Deletions cut 5 bases from V and 0 bases from J, with 13 bases between. The V gene's germline CDR1 is MNHNS and CDR2 SASEGT. This clonotype was seen ten or more times. Transcripts of RNA were the source for amplifying TCR beta CDR3 regions. Investigators did first-round RT-PCR with HTBI primers, then second-round multiplex PCR. From the multiplex PCR reads, TCRdb called clonotypes with MiXCR, one entry per CDR3 protein. The data hold 680,000 or so distinct CDR3 sequences, with 22% observed a single time.

The TCR originated in a woman aged 18-35 years with stable Graves' hyperthyroidism. Some clones in this sample may be carry-over from other donors' samples. Sequenced: peripheral blood. V usage is TRBV6-1 and J usage is TRBJ2-2; the D gene is possibly TRBD1 (6 bases). This CDR3 is CASSRQERSNTGELFF. DNA of the CDR3: TGTGCCAGCAGTCGACAGGAAAGGTCGAACACCGGGGAGCTGTTTTTT.